Here is one T cell receptor (beta chain) with its context. The CDR3 is 13 residues long. V lost 5 bases, J lost 5 bases, and 12 bases lay in between. CDR1 LNHNV and CDR2 YYDKDF come from the germline V gene (reference sequence). Blood was collected once per donor into heparin, averaging about 120 mL. Sequencing targeted expressed TCRB transcripts, as all isolated RNA had been reverse transcribed. Clones were sequenced by immunoSEQ multiplex PCR, and TCRdb holds only the in-frame ones, with some missing. The sample has about 150,000 clones, 8% to 13% seen once; the top ten hold under 1.5%. The data originate from a study of beta chain features in type 1 diabetes. About the study: Age, gender, cell numbers and subset yield matched between patients and controls.

J is TRBJ2-5 and V is TRBV15; a possible D gene is TRBD2 (6 bases). This sequence was found in a man younger than 35 in good health. Material for sequencing was naive CD4+ T cells from blood. CDR3 amino acids: CATSGGVGETQYF. CDR3 sequence (DNA): TGTGCCACCAGCGGCGGGGTGGGGGAGACCCAGTACTTC.